The rows below give T cell receptor beta chains drawn from one sample of a study of T cells after yellow fever vaccination. TCRdb reprocessed the 5' RACE reads with MiXCR, giving one entry per CDR3 protein. The data hold roughly 120,000 distinct CDR3 sequences, with 5.5% to 8% observed a single time. Sample: CD4+ T cells sorted from PBMCs, taken around 45 days after the first yellow fever vaccination. These receptors originate from a young man who received the YFV17D yellow fever vaccine. Both conserved end residues are part of each CDR3. D genes are given only for firm matches.

D: -; V: TRBV12-3/TRBV12-4; CDR3: CASSNPPAPLHF
D: -; V: TRBV20-1; CDR3: CSAAPPGGFSFSGNTIYF
D: -; V: TRBV18; CDR3: CASSPPTNSPLHF
D: -; V: TRBV6-6; CDR3: CASSYAEYGYTF
D: -; V: TRBV5-1; CDR3: CASSLVGGEQYF
D: -; V: TRBV4-3; CDR3: CASSRGHGDRSYEQYF
D: -; V: TRBV5-6; CDR3: CASTRRRDLGDASTDTQYF
D: -; V: TRBV18; CDR3: CASSTRGSGANVLTF
D: TRBD1; V: TRBV18; CDR3: CASSRPTGDEQYF
D: -; V: TRBV5-1; CDR3: CASSLAGRWDYGYTF
D: TRBD1; V: TRBV27; CDR3: CASRRTGDQWETQYF
D: -; V: TRBV25-1; CDR3: CASSGEGWDTAGNEQFF
D: -; V: TRBV5-1; CDR3: CASSFFGRGTGELFF
D: TRBD1; V: TRBV5-1; CDR3: CASSYGTGETVSPLHF
D: -; V: TRBV29-1; CDR3: CSVEASNRGNTDGFF
D: -; V: TRBV18; CDR3: CASSPRREGETFF
D: TRBD1; V: TRBV20-1; CDR3: CSTTGRGYGYTF
D: -; V: TRBV12-3/TRBV12-4; CDR3: CASSSQTLNIQYF
D: TRBD1; V: TRBV9; CDR3: CASSVDSTGSGNTIYF
D: -; V: TRBV7-2; CDR3: CASSKPGYPDTQYF
D: TRBD2; V: TRBV5-6; CDR3: CASSGVAGDSYNEQFF
D: TRBD2; V: TRBV12-3/TRBV12-4; CDR3: CASSLAPLAGVTDTQYF
D: TRBD1; V: TRBV5-1; CDR3: CASSLDGTGYGYTF
D: -; V: TRBV19; CDR3: CASSLPQGNSPLHF
D: -; V: TRBV5-1; CDR3: CASSSPDGTEAFF
D: -; V: TRBV7-7; CDR3: CASSLDFTDTQYF
D: -; V: TRBV28; CDR3: CASSPGLGALHF
D: -; V: TRBV2; CDR3: CASSELLSSYNEQFF
D: TRBD2; V: TRBV4-3; CDR3: CASSQNGLANDEQFF
D: -; V: TRBV20-1; CDR3: CSAKRGGDFNQPQHF
D: -; V: TRBV30; CDR3: CACRFGPNTGELFF
D: -; V: TRBV18; CDR3: CASSPRIAGSSGNTIYF
D: -; V: TRBV20-1; CDR3: CSALYRVRNYGYTF
D: TRBD2; V: TRBV2; CDR3: CASSSRGESGGELFF
D: -; V: TRBV5-1; CDR3: CASSLIRDTNTGELFF
D: -; V: TRBV7-2; CDR3: CASKSAGSNSPLHF
D: -; V: TRBV4-2; CDR3: CASSQGSLGYGYTF
D: -; V: TRBV7-9; CDR3: CASSWGLDKPTGELFF